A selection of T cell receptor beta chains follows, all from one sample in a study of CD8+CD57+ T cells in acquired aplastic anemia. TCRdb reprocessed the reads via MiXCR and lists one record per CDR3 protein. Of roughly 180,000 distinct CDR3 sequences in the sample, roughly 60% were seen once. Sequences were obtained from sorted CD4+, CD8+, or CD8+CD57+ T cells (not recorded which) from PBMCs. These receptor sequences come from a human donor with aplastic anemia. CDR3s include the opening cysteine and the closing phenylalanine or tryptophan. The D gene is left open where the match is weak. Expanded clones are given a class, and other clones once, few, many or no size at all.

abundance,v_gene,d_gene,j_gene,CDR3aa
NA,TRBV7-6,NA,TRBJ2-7,CASSLALSSYEQYF
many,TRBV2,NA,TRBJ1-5,CASSVRDYEQPQHF
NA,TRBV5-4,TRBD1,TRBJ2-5,CASSDAGTEQETQYF
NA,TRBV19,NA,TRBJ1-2,CASRKRANYGYTF
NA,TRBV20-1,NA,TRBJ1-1,CSARSPEGSEAFF
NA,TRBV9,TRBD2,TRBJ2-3,CASSVEIAGGDTQYF
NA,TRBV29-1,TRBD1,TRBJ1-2,CSVDLGQGYGYTF
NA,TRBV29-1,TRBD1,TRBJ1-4,CSVQQGAAEKLFF
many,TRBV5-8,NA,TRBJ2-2,CASSLHEPTGELFF
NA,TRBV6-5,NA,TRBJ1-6,CVTQGYNSPLHF
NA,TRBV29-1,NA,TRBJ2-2,CSPRAYFRYTGELFF
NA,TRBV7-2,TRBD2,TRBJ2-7,CASSRTSGYEQYF
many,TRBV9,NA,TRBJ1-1,CASSAINTEAFF
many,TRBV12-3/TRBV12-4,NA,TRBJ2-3,CASTLGRNTDTQYF
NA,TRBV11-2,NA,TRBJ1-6,CASSSLSPNSPLHF
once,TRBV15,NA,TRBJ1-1,CATSRDHKVGTEAFF
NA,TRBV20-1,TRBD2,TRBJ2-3,CSGRTSGSTDTQYF
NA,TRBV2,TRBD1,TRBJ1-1,CASSGRQGHTEAFF
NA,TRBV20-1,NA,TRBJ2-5,CSAEDRMYF
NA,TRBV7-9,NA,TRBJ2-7,CASSLTGSPYEQYF
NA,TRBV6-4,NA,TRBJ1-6,CASSDSFAATISPLHF
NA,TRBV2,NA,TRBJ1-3,CANPGSGNTMYF
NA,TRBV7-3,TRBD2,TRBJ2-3,CASSGEGLASTDTQYF
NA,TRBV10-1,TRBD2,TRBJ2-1,CAISWTSGDNEQFF
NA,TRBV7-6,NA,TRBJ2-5,CASSQDGARETQYF
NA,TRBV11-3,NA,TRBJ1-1,CASSSRRNTEAFF
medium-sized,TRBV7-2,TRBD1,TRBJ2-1,CASSPGQGAYEQFF
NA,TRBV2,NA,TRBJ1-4,CASNVSPTNEKLFF
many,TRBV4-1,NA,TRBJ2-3,CASSQELAPDTQYF
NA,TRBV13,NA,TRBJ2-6,CASSLGPRGANVLTF
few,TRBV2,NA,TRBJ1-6,CASSVTGLYSPLHF
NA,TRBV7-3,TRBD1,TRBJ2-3,CASSLSTGGGTQYF
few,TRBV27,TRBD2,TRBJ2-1,CATSPLLAGGHISEQFF
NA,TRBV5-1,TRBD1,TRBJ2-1,CASSLANPVQGQSSYNEQFF
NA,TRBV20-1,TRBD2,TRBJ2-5,CSARDQNGGGQETQYF
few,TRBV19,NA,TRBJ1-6,CASSIDRAAQSPLHF
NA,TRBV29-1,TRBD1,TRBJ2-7,CSVAGTDVDYKQYF
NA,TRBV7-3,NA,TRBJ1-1,CASSLRGPEAFF
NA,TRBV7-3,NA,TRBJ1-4,CASSLVPGGEGEKLFF
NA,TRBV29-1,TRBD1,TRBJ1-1,CSVGTGGHHAEASF
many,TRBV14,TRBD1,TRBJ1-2,CASSLGQGGYGYTF